This entry lists 5 T cell receptor beta chains sequenced from one sample in a study of blood T cell repertoires in COVID-19. Profiling relied on immunoSEQ multiplex PCR, and the TCRdb table lists in-frame clones only, not all of them. The table lists 200,000 to 300,000 clones, approximately 86% of them singletons, with approximately 7.5% in the top ten. Material for sequencing was peripheral blood. These receptors were collected from a man in his fifties or sixties who had recovered from COVID-19.

The chain carries TRBV2 and TRBJ1-4, with D tentatively TRBD1 (5 bases). The germline V and J ends were trimmed by 4 bases and 3 bases, with 12 bases remaining between them. Germline-derived CDR1 and CDR2 are SNHLY and FYNNEI. There are 15 residues in the CDR3. CDR3 DNA sequence: TGTGCCAGCAGTGCCTTGGGGCCAGCTAATGAAAAACTGTTTTTT. As protein: CASSALGPANEKLFF.

The sample holds one count of this clone. The rearrangement links TRBV9 to TRBJ2-1, with 10 bases that match TRBD1. Germline assignment: CDR1 SGDLS and CDR2 YYNGEE. With 0 bases clipped from V and 3 bases from J, the junction kept 3 bases outside the gene matches. This CDR3 contains 16 residues. CDR3 sequence: CASSVETGGNYNEQFF. The CDR3 region has the DNA TGTGCCAGCAGCGTAGAGACAGGGGGCAACTACAATGAGCAGTTCTTC. The variable domain in full, completed from reference TRBV9 and TRBJ2-1, reads DSGVTQTPKHLITATGQRVTLRCSPRSGDLSVYWYQQSLDQGLQFLIQYYNGEERAKGNILERFSAQQFPDLHSELNLSSLELGDSALYFCASSVETGGNYNEQFFGPGTRLTVL.

The J gene is TRBJ1-1, the V gene TRBV4-2, with D hard to call. CDR1 is LGHNA and CDR2 is YNFKEQ in the germline V gene. This CDR3 comprises 16 residues. V lost 1 base and J 5 bases, leaving 17 bases between the germline ends. CDR3 amino acids: CASSQVLGGGETEAFF. CDR3 DNA sequence: TGTGCCAGCAGCCAAGTCCTGGGAGGTGGTGAGACTGAAGCTTTCTTT.

The chain links TRBV6-5 to TRBJ2-7, with 9 bases aligning to TRBD1. The CDR3 is 15 residues long. Germline values: CDR1 MNHEY, CDR2 SVGAGI. With V trimmed by 6 bases and J by 3 bases, 9 bases remained unmatched. The CDR3, as DNA: TGTGCCAGCAGACTGGGGACAGGGATTCTCTACGAGCAGTACTTC. Encoded protein: CASRLGTGILYEQYF.

The V and J genes are TRBV3-1 (or the pseudogene TRBV3-2) and TRBJ2-1, with D unclear. This CDR3 contains 14 residues. Per the germline V gene, CDR1 is LGHDT and CDR2 is YNNKEL (reference sequence). Trimming took off 0 bases at V and 16 bases at J, with 19 bases between the two ends. This CDR3 is CASSQDHLTIIYFF. In nucleotides, the CDR3 is TGTGCCAGCAGCCAAGACCACCTCACTATCATCTACTTCTTC.